What follows are 25 T cell receptor beta chains derived from one specimen sequenced in a study of T cells after yellow fever vaccination. TCRdb itself ran the 5' RACE reads through MiXCR, one entry per CDR3 protein. The sample has a few hundred thousand distinct CDR3 sequences; under 9% are singletons. The source was CD4+ T cells sorted from PBMCs, collected 5 days after the yellow fever booster vaccination. Receptor source: a man aged 18-30 years who received the YFV17D yellow fever vaccine.

The rearrangement joins TRBV3-1 to TRBJ2-5; 7 bases match TRBD1. Unmatched junction bases numbered 7, after V lost 0 bases and J lost 6 bases. This CDR3 comprises 15 residues. The V gene's germline CDR1 is LGHDT and CDR2 YNNKEL (reference sequence). CDR3 nucleotides: TGTGCCAGCAGCCAAGATTTAACAGGGGAGAAGACCCAGTACTTC. Translated: CASSQDLTGEKTQYF.

CDR3 coding DNA: TGTGCCAGCAGCCAAGGGGGGCTCCTGTACGAGCAGTACGTC. It yields the protein CASSQGGLLYEQYV. This sequence joins TRBV6-5 and TRBJ2-7; D may match TRBD1 or TRBD2 (6 bases each). CDR1 is MNHEY, CDR2 SVGAGI, per germline. Trimming left V 6 bases short and J 4 bases short, with 16 bases between. The CDR3 contains 14 residues.

This rearrangement joins TRBV7-9 to TRBJ1-1, with TRBD1 as a possible D gene (6 bases). This CDR3 region has 13 residues. CDR1 and CDR2 from the germline V gene are SEHNR and FQNEAQ (reference sequence). Trimming left V 2 bases short and J 9 bases short, with 13 bases between. CDR3 DNA: TGTGCCAGCAGCTTAAATTCAGGGGAACAAGCTTTCTTT. It codes for CASSLNSGEQAFF.

The chain links TRBV29-1 to TRBJ1-2; D is undetermined. Deletions cut 4 bases from V and 2 bases from J, with 8 bases between. The CDR3 covers 12 residues. Germline CDR1 SQVTM, CDR2 ANQGSEA. The CDR3, as DNA: TGCAGCGTTGTATGGGCGAACTATGGCTACACCTTC. This sequence encodes CSVVWANYGYTF.

This clonotype appeared a few times. V gene TRBV9 combines with J gene TRBJ2-7; D unresolved. CDR3 length equals 15 residues. Germline V gives CDR1 SGDLS, CDR2 YYNGEE. Trimming took 4 bases from V and 0 from J, leaving 14 bases between them. CDR3: CASSPRQASSYEQYF. CDR3 coding DNA: TGTGCCAGCAGCCCCCGGCAGGCGAGCTCCTACGAGCAGTACTTC.

This chain links TRBV5-1 with TRBJ2-1; TRBD1 agrees at 8 bases. Germline V gene sequence: CDR1 SGHRS, CDR2 YFSETQ. The CDR3 runs to 14 residues. The V and J ends lost 4 bases and 9 bases, in that order; junction bases with no gene match: 9. The CDR3 bases are TGCGCCAGCAGCCCGGGACAGGCTCGACCTGAGCAGTTCTTC. This codes for CASSPGQARPEQFF. Variable domain in full (rest from reference TRBV5-1 and TRBJ2-1): KAGVTQTPRYLIKTRGQQVTLSCSPISGHRSVSWYQQTPGQGLQFLFEYFSETQRNKGNFPGRFSGRQFSNSRSEMNVSTLELGDSALYLCASSPGQARPEQFFGPGTRLTVL.

The chain combines TRBV3-1 with TRBJ2-7; D gene uncertain. Trimming removed 9 bases from V and 2 bases from J, with 2 bases in between. From germline, CDR1 is LGHDT and CDR2 YNNKEL (reference sequence). The CDR3 length is 9 residues. Here the CDR3 reads CASPYEQYF. DNA of the CDR3: TGTGCCAGTCCCTACGAGCAGTACTTC.

V is TRBV20-1 and J is TRBJ2-4; no clear D. Germline V CDR1 and CDR2: DFQATT, SNEGSKA (reference sequence). The CDR3 has 12 residues. Deletions cut 3 bases from V and 9 bases from J, with 12 bases between. The CDR3 sequence is CSASTLWGIQYF. The CDR3 coding sequence is TGCAGTGCTAGTACTCTGTGGGGCATTCAGTACTTC.

This clonotype has more than one count but fewer than ten. This sequence joins TRBV7-3 and TRBJ2-5; 9 bases line up with TRBD1. Per the germline V gene, CDR1 is SGHTA and CDR2 is FQGTGA. V trimming: 1 base; J trimming: 4 bases; junction bases outside the gene matches: 16. This CDR3 contains 19 residues. The CDR3 DNA sequence: TGTGCCAGCAGCTTAAGGGGTCTACACCGGGACAGGGAAGGAGAGACCCAGTACTTC. Protein product: CASSLRGLHRDREGETQYF.

This clonotype was observed a few times. The chain recombines TRBV7-3 with TRBJ2-6; D might be TRBD2 (6 bases). From germline, CDR1 is SGHTA and CDR2 FQGTGA. V was trimmed by 3 bases and J by 4 bases, leaving 19 bases between them. CDR3 length: 18 residues. CDR3 in amino acids: CASSFLASEGAGANVLTF. The CDR3, as DNA: TGTGCCAGCAGCTTTCTTGCCTCGGAGGGAGCGGGGGCCAACGTCCTGACTTTC.

This clonotype has just a few counts. V and J are TRBV5-5 and TRBJ2-3, with D possibly TRBD1 on 7 matching bases. Germline lookup yields CDR1 SGHKS and CDR2 YYEKEE (reference sequence). This CDR3 spans 15 amino acids. V lost 4 bases, J lost 2 bases, and 14 bases lay in between. CDR3 nucleotides: TGTGCCAGCAGCCCCCCAGGGGGGACCACAGATACGCAGTATTTT. This sequence encodes CASSPPGGTTDTQYF.

This clonotype has ten or more counts. The chain combines TRBV2 with TRBJ2-2, with D perhaps matching TRBD2 (6 bases). Looked up from germline, CDR1 is SNHLY and CDR2 is FYNNEI. CDR3 size: 13 residues. V lost 9 bases, J lost 4 bases, and 12 bases lay in between. CDR3 sequence reads: CARAGGGTGELFF. DNA for the CDR3: TGTGCCAGAGCCGGGGGTGGCACCGGGGAGCTGTTTTTT.

V is TRBV5-1 and J is TRBJ2-2; 8 positions agree with TRBD2. The CDR3 has 16 residues. Germline V lookup: CDR1 SGHRS, CDR2 YFSETQ. V trimming: 0 bases; J trimming: 5 bases; junction bases outside the gene matches: 6. CDR3 protein: CASSLAQLAVTGELFF. The CDR3 bases are TGCGCCAGCAGCTTGGCCCAACTAGCGGTTACCGGGGAGCTGTTTTTT.

The table lists this clonotype with a few counts. The rearrangement uses TRBV12-3 or TRBV12-4 and TRBJ2-1, with 7 bases that match TRBD2. J was trimmed by 2 bases and V by 5 bases; bases with no gene match: 6. This CDR3 comprises 15 residues. The CDR3 protein is CASSGDYGTYNEQFF. The DNA for the CDR3 is TGTGCCAGCAGTGGGGACTACGGAACCTACAATGAGCAGTTCTTC.

The chain has TRBV2 and TRBJ1-2; no reliable D call. Germline CDR1 is SNHLY and CDR2 is FYNNEI. V was shortened by 8 bases and J by 10 bases, with 17 bases between the two germline ends. This CDR3 has 12 residues. CDR3 nucleotide sequence: TGTGCCAGCGAGGCTTTTAAGGATTTCTACACCTTC. Its translation is CASEAFKDFYTF.

The table lists this clonotype with a few counts. The rearrangement links TRBV5-1 to TRBJ2-7, with 9 bases matching TRBD1. Looked up from germline, CDR1 is SGHRS and CDR2 is YFSETQ. Trimming removed 6 bases from V and 6 bases from J; junction bases left unmatched: 10. The CDR3 is 14 amino acids. In nucleotides, the CDR3 is TGCGCCAGCACCCTACAGGGGGCGATTAGCGAGCAGTACTTC. It yields the protein CASTLQGAISEQYF. Full variable domain (remainder filled in from reference TRBV5-1 and TRBJ2-7): KAGVTQTPRYLIKTRGQQVTLSCSPISGHRSVSWYQQTPGQGLQFLFEYFSETQRNKGNFPGRFSGRQFSNSRSEMNVSTLELGDSALYLCASTLQGAISEQYFGPGTRLTVT.

The rearrangement joins TRBV28 to TRBJ1-1, with D uncertain. The V end lost 6 bases, the J end lost 4 bases, and 9 bases lay between the germline ends. Per the germline V gene, CDR1 is MDHEN and CDR2 is SYDVKM. There are 12 residues in the CDR3. The CDR3 loop is CASRSGVTEAFF. In DNA, the CDR3 is TGTGCCAGCAGGTCAGGTGTCACTGAAGCTTTCTTT.

This clonotype was seen more than once but under ten times. DNA of the CDR3: TGTGCCAGCAACGGAGGGGGGCTCAATCAGCCCCAGCATTTT. Translated: CASNGGGLNQPQHF. V and J are TRBV6-6 and TRBJ1-5; TRBD1 is a possible D gene (6 bases). Trimming cost V 7 bases and J 3 bases, with 13 bases left between them. CDR3 size: 14 residues. Germline CDR1 and CDR2: MNHNY and SVGAGI (reference sequence).

The chain recombines TRBV7-2 with TRBJ1-1; tentative D call: TRBD1 (5 bases). Deletions cut 5 bases from V and 0 bases from J, with 25 bases between. This CDR3 has 19 residues. CDR1 and CDR2 from the germline V gene are SGHTA and FQGNSA. The CDR3 sequence: CASSPIPPRGHSLNTEAFF. CDR3 nucleotide sequence: TGTGCCAGCAGCCCTATACCTCCGAGGGGTCACAGCTTGAACACTGAAGCTTTCTTT.

The chain links TRBV5-1 to TRBJ2-3; D tentatively reads TRBD1 or TRBD2 (5 bases each). Germline V CDR1 and CDR2: SGHRS, YFSETQ. Trimming took 7 bases from V and 8 from J, leaving 20 bases between them. The CDR3 spans 14 residues. The CDR3 sequence: CASLEGPTPSTQYF. CDR3 bases: TGCGCCAGCCTCGAGGGACCCACCCCTTCTACGCAGTATTTT.

This clonotype occurred many times. The gene calls are TRBV29-1 and TRBJ2-2; 8 nucleotides align to TRBD1. The CDR3 has 14 residues. In germline, CDR1 is SQVTM, CDR2 ANQGSEA. With 1 base clipped from V and 5 bases from J, the junction kept 3 bases outside the gene matches. CDR3 amino acids: CSVEAGGRTGELFF. CDR3 DNA: TGCAGCGTTGAAGCAGGGGGCCGGACCGGGGAGCTGTTTTTT.

The table lists this clonotype with a few counts. V gene TRBV2 combines with J gene TRBJ1-2; D call uncertain. The CDR3 covers 12 residues. Germline lookup yields CDR1 SNHLY and CDR2 FYNNEI. Trimming removed 6 bases from V and 1 base from J, with 6 bases in between. The CDR3 protein is CASRVYNYGYTF. CDR3 nucleotides: TGTGCCAGCAGGGTTTATAACTATGGCTACACCTTC.

The sample holds a few counts of this clonotype. The chain joins TRBV11-2 to TRBJ2-5; 13 nucleotides align to TRBD2. CDR1 and CDR2 from the germline V gene are SGHAT and FQNNGV. V gave up 5 bases and J gave up 4 bases; unmatched junction bases: 7. This CDR3 is built from 16 residues. Written as DNA, the CDR3 is TGTGCCAGCAGCCAACTAGCGGGGGGGCTTTCAGAGACCCAGTACTTC. This encodes CASSQLAGGLSETQYF.

This clonotype was counted many times. The chain carries TRBV4-3 and TRBJ2-2; D possibly corresponds to TRBD2 (5 bases). CDR3 length: 15 residues. Germline V gives CDR1 LGHNA, CDR2 YSLEER. Trimming removed 3 bases at V and 6 bases at J, with 14 bases between. In DNA, the CDR3 is TGCGCCAGCAGCCAGGAACTAGTTTCGGCCGGGGAGCTGTTTTTT. This codes for CASSQELVSAGELFF.

This clonotype has ten or more counts. The chain recombines TRBV6-2 or TRBV6-3 with TRBJ1-2; maybe TRBD1 (6 bases). Trimming removed 6 bases from V and 2 bases from J, with 10 bases in between. Germline V CDR1 and CDR2: MNHEY, SVGEGT. CDR3 length: 13 residues. The CDR3 is CASRRTGNYGYTF. Here the CDR3 DNA reads TGTGCCAGCAGGCGCACAGGGAACTATGGCTACACCTTC.